This T cell receptor (beta chain) was identified during a study of T cells after yellow fever vaccination. Study-level information: Fractions of limited cellularity were prepared by means of SMART-Seq v4 Ultra Low Input.

Overall study results and limits: The study re-detected most primary-vaccination clones after the booster (nearly 97% CD4, almost 90% CD8).

In making TCR cDNA, 5'RACE template switching added a universal primer site and UMIs to it. In TCRdb, the 5' RACE reads were re-called with MiXCR into one record per CDR3 protein. The profile shows hundreds of thousands of distinct CDR3 sequences, approximately 19% of them singletons. This CDR3 spans 14 amino acids. CDR1 and CDR2 (germline): SGHTA, FQGNSA. Trimming pared 3 bases from V and 0 bases from J, leaving 9 bases between. About this clonotype itself: Antigen unknown.

The sequence came from a man between 18 and 29 years old who received the YFV17D yellow fever vaccine. The chain has TRBV7-2 and TRBJ2-7, with a possible D match to TRBD1 (5 bases). Sequenced here: PBMCs, sampled before the yellow fever booster vaccination. The CDR3 loop is CASSFYRSSYEQYF. The CDR3 DNA sequence: TGTGCCAGCAGCTTTTACAGGAGCTCCTACGAGCAGTACTTC.